The source of this T cell receptor (beta chain) is a study of T cells in Graves' hyperthyroidism and ophthalmopathy. Whole-study findings and limits: Patients with ophthalmopathy were separated from those with stable hyperthyroidism by a 13 V-J model. Blood also showed most of the thyroid clonotypes that were expanded above 0.001.

This clonotype was seen a handful of times. The antigen remains undetermined. RNA transcripts yielded amplified TCR beta CDR3 regions. In the first-round RT-PCR of the TCR CDR3, the HTBI primer set was used. Each CDR3 protein gets one entry after TCRdb re-called the multiplex PCR reads with MiXCR. Among under 400,000 distinct CDR3 sequences listed, roughly 15% were seen once. Trimming left V 4 bases short and J 11 bases short, with 15 bases between. The CDR3 loop spans 14 amino acids. CDR1 SGHVS and CDR2 FQNEAQ come from the germline V gene. Sequencing was performed on blood. This receptor was taken from an older woman with Graves' ophthalmopathy. V and J are TRBV7-8 and TRBJ1-6; D unresolved. CDR3 DNA sequence: TGTGCCAGCAGCTCTGCGACCGGACGACCACCCCTCCACTTT. Its protein product is CASSSATGRPPLHF.